Below are 26 T cell receptor beta chains sequenced from a single sample in a study of T cell repertoires in cytomegalovirus infection. A single record per CDR3 protein comes from TCRdb applying MiXCR to the reads. The table records about 310,000 distinct CDR3 sequences, approximately 25% of them present only once. For these TCRs, the target antigens are not known. The sample consisted of cultured PBMCs, taken from culture after CMV antigen stimulation. Receptors were obtained from a human donor in good health (CMV status not recorded). Some clones in this sample may be carry-over from other donors' samples.

The rearrangement links TRBV6-2 or TRBV6-3 to TRBJ2-7; maybe TRBD1 (6 bases). Between the trimmed V and J ends, which lost 10 bases and 2 bases, there was a span of 12 bases. The CDR3 is made up of 12 amino acids. Germline lookup yields CDR1 MNHEY and CDR2 SVGEGT. CDR3 nucleotides: TGTGCCACATCCGGACAGCCCTACGAGCAGTACGTC. It encodes CATSGQPYEQYV.

The J gene is TRBJ1-4, the V gene TRBV28; no clear D gene. The CDR3 runs 14 residues. Germline assignment: CDR1 MDHEN and CDR2 SYDVKM. V lost 6 bases, J lost 0 bases, and 8 bases lay in between. In DNA, the CDR3 is TGTGCCAGCAGCGTCCAGACAACTAATGAAAAACTGTTTTTT. This sequence encodes CASSVQTTNEKLFF.

This clonotype was recorded a few times. A clone one base away is much larger, so this may be a read error. This sequence joins TRBV7-2 and TRBJ2-3; D call uncertain. The CDR3 totals 16 residues. V was trimmed by 4 bases and J by 0 bases, leaving 14 bases between them. From germline, CDR1 is SGHTA and CDR2 FQGNSA. CDR3 protein: CASSSIVGISTDTQYF. DNA of the CDR3: TGTGCCAGCAGCTCTATAGTGGGTATAAGCACAGATACGCAGTATTTT.

The V and J genes are TRBV28 and TRBJ2-1; D is possibly TRBD2 (5 bases). V was clipped by 5 bases and J by 0 bases, with 23 bases between them. Germline CDR1 is MDHEN and CDR2 is SYDVKM. The CDR3 runs to 19 residues. CDR3: CASSPPASLTKSSYNEQFF. In DNA form, the CDR3 reads TGTGCCAGCAGTCCGCCGGCTAGCTTAACCAAAAGCTCCTACAATGAGCAGTTCTTC.

This clonotype has only a few counts. This sequence joins TRBV5-1 and TRBJ2-6, with 8 bases identical to TRBD1. Germline values: CDR1 SGHRS, CDR2 YFSETQ. There are 18 residues in the CDR3. Trimming took 7 bases from V and 3 from J; bases not matched to a gene: 15. CDR3 sequence reads: CASSLSGQGAYGANVLTF. CDR3 in DNA: TGCGCCAGCTCACTATCTGGACAGGGAGCTTATGGGGCCAACGTCCTGACTTTC.

This sequence joins TRBV28 and TRBJ2-2; perhaps TRBD1 as D (6 bases). The CDR3 length is 17 residues. Looked up from germline, CDR1 is MDHEN and CDR2 is SYDVKM. V dropped 5 bases and J dropped 0 bases, with 16 bases sitting between them. The CDR3 sequence: CASSRLPWTANTGELFF. The CDR3 coding sequence is TGTGCCAGCAGTAGACTACCCTGGACAGCGAACACCGGGGAGCTGTTTTTT.

The chain employs TRBV25-1 and TRBJ2-1; 14 nucleotides align to TRBD2. Losses at the gene ends were 10 bases for V and 10 bases for J; bases not matched to a gene: 6. CDR3 length: 13 amino acids. Germline loops: CDR1 MGHDK, CDR2 SYGVNS. CDR3 protein: CATRLAGGLEQFF. The CDR3 DNA is TGTGCCACCAGACTAGCGGGAGGGTTGGAGCAGTTCTTC.

In this sample, this clonotype turned up a few times. This chain joins TRBV7-2 and TRBJ1-2, with TRBD1 as a possible D gene (6 bases). The CDR3 has 13 amino acids. Germline assignment: CDR1 SGHTA and CDR2 FQGNSA. V lost 0 bases to trimming and J lost 8 bases, with 10 bases between them. The CDR3 here is CASSLASGDGYTF. The CDR3 nucleotides are TGTGCCAGCAGCTTAGCATCAGGGGACGGCTACACCTTC.

This clonotype showed up many times. The V gene is TRBV9, the J gene TRBJ1-1; 9 nucleotides agree with TRBD1. This CDR3 has 14 amino acids. The V segment lost 4 bases and the J segment 5 bases; nucleotides outside the gene matches: 6. Per germline, CDR1 SGDLS and CDR2 YYNGEE. CDR3 sequence: CASSLQGAGTEAFF. The CDR3 bases are TGTGCCAGCAGCCTACAGGGGGCCGGGACTGAAGCTTTCTTT.

This clonotype was counted ten times or more. The gene calls are TRBV7-6 and TRBJ1-1; TRBD1 matches 9 bases. CDR3 length equals 17 residues. Germline V lookup: CDR1 SGHVS, CDR2 FNYEAQ. The V segment lost 4 bases and the J segment 6 bases; nucleotides outside the gene matches: 15. The CDR3 coding sequence is TGTGCCAGCAGCTCGACAAGTCCCGGGACAGGGTATCCTGAAGCTTTCTTT. Its protein product is CASSSTSPGTGYPEAFF. Full variable domain (rest looked up from reference TRBV7-6 and TRBJ1-1): GAGVSQSPRYKVTKRGQDVALRCDPISGHVSLYWYRQALGQGPEFLTYFNYEAQQDKSGLPNDRFSAERPEGSISTLTIQRTEQRDSAMYRCASSSTSPGTGYPEAFFGQGTRLTVV.

The chain is built from TRBV7-9 and TRBJ2-5, with 9 bases aligning to TRBD2. Per the germline V gene, CDR1 is SEHNR and CDR2 is FQNEAQ (reference sequence). The length of the CDR3 is 15 residues. V shed 1 base and J 3 bases; nucleotides not matched to a gene: 3. The CDR3 DNA follows: TGTGCCAGCAGCTTAGGGCCTAGCGGGGAAGAGACCCAGTACTTC. Its protein is CASSLGPSGEETQYF. Full variable domain (missing parts from reference TRBV7-9 and TRBJ2-5): DTGVSQNPRHKITKRGQNVTFRCDPISEHNRLYWYRQTLGQGPEFLTYFQNEAQLEKSRLLSDRFSAERPKGSFSTLEIQRTEQGDSAMYLCASSLGPSGEETQYFGPGTRLLVL.

Concerning this clonotype: Just one base apart from a much larger clone, this may be a read error. The V call is TRBV24-1, the J call TRBJ2-1; TRBD2 matches 8 bases. CDR3 size: 16 residues. Trimming cost V 4 bases and J 2 bases; bases outside gene matches: 6. Germline-derived CDR1 and CDR2 are KGHDR and SFDVKD. In nucleotides, the CDR3 is TGTGCCACCAGTGACCCCAGCGGGAGCCCCTACAATGAGCAGTTCTTC. This encodes CATSDPSGSPYNEQFF.

The chain employs TRBV7-2 and TRBJ2-1; no reliable D call. Germline values: CDR1 SGHTA, CDR2 FQGNSA. This CDR3 has 15 amino acids. V was shortened by 2 bases and J by 0 bases, with 8 bases between the two germline ends. CDR3 DNA: TGTGCCAGCAGCTTAAGCATTAGCTCCTACAATGAGCAGTTCTTC. It specifies CASSLSISSYNEQFF.

This clonotype was seen a few times. The chain has TRBV7-2 and TRBJ2-1; 12 bases are shared with TRBD2. The length of the CDR3 is 18 residues. V lost 5 bases to trimming and J lost 4 bases; unmatched junction nucleotides: 12. Germline V lookup: CDR1 SGHTA, CDR2 FQGNSA. CDR3 protein: CASSPGGVGLAGYNEQFF. The CDR3 DNA reads as TGTGCCAGCAGCCCAGGAGGCGTGGGACTAGCGGGTTACAATGAGCAGTTCTTC.

This clonotype has a handful of counts. The chain is built from TRBV28 and TRBJ2-5, with a weak D call TRBD1 (5 bases). This CDR3 is 13 amino acids long. The ends were cut back, 2 bases at V and 1 base at J, with 5 bases in the middle. Germline V gene sequence: CDR1 MDHEN, CDR2 SYDVKM. This CDR3 is CASSLGAQETQYF. CDR3 bases: TGTGCCAGCAGTTTAGGGGCCCAAGAGACCCAGTACTTC.

Many counts were recorded for this clonotype. The chain combines TRBV7-2 with TRBJ1-3; D may be TRBD1 (6 bases). The CDR3 covers 14 residues. Germline assignment: CDR1 SGHTA and CDR2 FQGNSA. V lost 6 bases and J 0 bases, leaving 9 bases between the germline ends. CDR3 DNA sequence: TGTGCCAGCAGTAACAGGGTCTCTGGAAACACCATATATTTT. As protein: CASSNRVSGNTIYF.

V is TRBV28 and J is TRBJ2-1; 8 bases fit TRBD2. The CDR3 consists of 15 residues. V shed 6 bases, J shed 6 bases, and the junction held 10 bases outside the gene matches. CDR1 is MDHEN, CDR2 SYDVKM, per germline. DNA for the CDR3: TGTGCCAGCAGCAATCCGGGACTAGGGGGCAATGAGCAGTTCTTC. Its protein is CASSNPGLGGNEQFF. The variable domain in full, with the rest retrieved from reference TRBV28 and TRBJ2-1, is DVKVTQSSRYLVKRTGEKVFLECVQDMDHENMFWYRQDPGLGLRLIYFSYDVKMKEKGDIPEGYSVSREKKERFSLILESASTNQTSMYLCASSNPGLGGNEQFFGPGTRLTVL.

This clonotype occurred a few times. The V and J genes are TRBV28 and TRBJ2-1, with 10 bases fitting TRBD2. This CDR3 region has 16 residues. The V and J ends lost 2 bases and 4 bases, in that order; junction bases with no gene match: 5. CDR1 and CDR2 from the germline V gene are MDHEN and SYDVKM. The CDR3 loop reads CASSLPRTSGYNEQFF. In DNA form, the CDR3 reads TGTGCCAGCAGTTTACCTAGGACTAGCGGATACAATGAGCAGTTCTTC.

The chain couples TRBV20-1 to TRBJ1-2, with 11 nucleotides matching TRBD1. The germline gives CDR1 DFQATT, CDR2 SNEGSKA (reference sequence). The V segment lost 3 bases and the J segment 7 bases; nucleotides outside the gene matches: 1. The CDR3 length is 12 residues. The CDR3: CSARGQGGGYTF. For the CDR3, the DNA is TGCAGTGCTAGGGGACAGGGGGGTGGCTACACCTTC.

This chain joins TRBV7-2 and TRBJ1-1; D is unclear. V lost 2 bases to trimming and J lost 3 bases, with 10 bases between them. CDR3 length: 14 amino acids. CDR1 SGHTA and CDR2 FQGNSA come from the germline V gene. The CDR3 is CASSLSRRDTEAFF. Written as DNA, the CDR3 is TGTGCCAGCAGCTTATCCCGGAGGGACACTGAAGCTTTCTTT. Filled out from reference TRBV7-2 and TRBJ1-1, the complete variable domain reads GAGVSQSPSNKVTEKGKDVELRCDPISGHTALYWYRQSLGQGLEFLIYFQGNSAPDKSGLPSDRFSAERTGGSVSTLTIQRTQQEDSAVYLCASSLSRRDTEAFFGQGTRLTVV.

The chain recombines TRBV4-2 with TRBJ1-5; D unresolved. Trimming shortened V by 3 bases and J by 6 bases, and 12 bases separated the two germline ends. The CDR3 runs 14 residues. Germline assignment: CDR1 LGHNA and CDR2 YNFKEQ. The CDR3 region has the DNA TGTGCCAGCAGCCAGGAAGGACCGGGTCAGCCCCAGCATTTT. Its protein is CASSQEGPGQPQHF.

This chain joins TRBV6-1 and TRBJ2-1; D is unresolved. The CDR3 is 12 residues long. V gave up 5 bases and J gave up 7 bases, with 9 bases separating them. CDR1 and CDR2 (germline): MNHNS, SASEGT. CDR3 amino acids: CASSKVRNEQFF. The CDR3 coding sequence is TGTGCCAGCAGTAAGGTCCGGAATGAGCAGTTCTTC.

This clonotype showed up many times. The rearrangement uses TRBV7-2 and TRBJ1-2, with 7 bases identical to TRBD1. Trimming took 8 bases from V and 7 from J; bases not matched to a gene: 4. Germline V gene sequence: CDR1 SGHTA, CDR2 FQGNSA. The CDR3 extends over 11 amino acids. The CDR3 nucleotides read TGTGCCAGCCGAAAGGGGGCTGGCTACACCTTC. Translation gives CASRKGAGYTF.

A few counts support this clonotype. The chain has TRBV4-1 and TRBJ2-7; 10 bases agree with TRBD2. The CDR3 consists of 16 residues. CDR1 and CDR2 (germline): MGHRA, YSYEKL. Germline trimming cut 4 bases from V and 3 bases from J; bases unmatched to any gene: 9. The CDR3 bases are TGCGCCAGCAGCCCTACGGGGCTAGCGGGAGTCTACGAGCAGTACTTC. Protein product: CASSPTGLAGVYEQYF.

This clonotype turned up a few times. The chain joins TRBV20-1 to TRBJ1-4, with D perhaps matching TRBD1 (5 bases). Germline CDR1 is DFQATT and CDR2 is SNEGSKA (reference sequence). Trimming stripped 5 bases from V and 0 bases from J, with 13 bases between. CDR3 length equals 15 residues. CDR3 in amino acids: CSAVREAATNEKLFF. DNA of the CDR3: TGCAGTGCTGTCAGGGAGGCGGCAACTAATGAAAAACTGTTTTTT.

The J gene is TRBJ2-5, the V gene TRBV5-5; TRBD2 is a possible D gene (7 bases). Germline CDR1 and CDR2: SGHKS and YYEKEE (reference sequence). This CDR3 region has 17 residues. The V end lost 3 bases, the J end lost 2 bases, and 20 bases lay between the germline ends. The CDR3 DNA is TGTGCCAGCAGCTCCCGGCCGGGGGGCGCGGGTCAAGAGACCCAGTACTTC. Amino acids: CASSSRPGGAGQETQYF.